The source of this TCR beta chain is a study of chemoradiotherapy in HPV16-positive cancers. Repertoires were sampled repeatedly during chemoradiotherapy. Germline V gene sequence: CDR1 SGHDN, CDR2 FVKESK. Trimming stripped 1 base from V and 2 bases from J, with 10 bases between. The CDR3 covers 15 residues. Only in-frame clones appear in the TCRdb table, and some are missing; sequencing was by immunoSEQ multiplex PCR. The sample has about 14,000 clones, roughly 88% seen once. This specimen was blood, taken from a patient who underwent chemoradiotherapy. The rearrangement joins TRBV14 to TRBJ2-3; D remains ambiguous. The source of this sequence is a human donor with HPV-associated anogenital cancer. The CDR3 spells CASSQVFDFTDTQYF. The CDR3 nucleotides read TGTGCCAGCAGCCAAGTTTTCGATTTCACAGATACGCAGTATTTT.